Listed here are 16 T cell receptor beta chains from one sample, sequenced in a study of blood T cell repertoires in COVID-19. The data were produced by immunoSEQ multiplex PCR, yet TCRdb's version contains in-frame clones alone and is incomplete. This table holds about 54,000 clones, around 90% found once. Sequenced input: peripheral blood. The receptor source for this set is a woman aged 55-70 years with active or convalescent COVID-19.

In this sample, this clone turned up once. The chain joins TRBV19 to TRBJ2-5; a weak D match, TRBD2 (5 bases). Germline assignment: CDR1 LNHDA and CDR2 SQIVND (reference sequence). This CDR3 is built from 14 residues. Trimming pared 1 base from V and 1 base from J, leaving 7 bases between. The CDR3 loop reads CASSIGAGQETQYF. The CDR3 DNA reads TGTGCCAGTAGTATAGGTGCGGGCCAAGAGACCCAGTACTTC.

The rearrangement joins TRBV5-1 to TRBJ1-2; 10 nucleotides agree with TRBD1. Trimming at V came to 3 bases and at J to 7 bases, leaving 15 bases not matched to a gene. Germline V gives CDR1 SGHRS, CDR2 YFSETQ. The CDR3 sequence is 17 residues long. The CDR3 DNA is TGCGCCAGCAGCTCTTCCACCACTCCGGGACAGGGGCTTGGCTACACCTTC. Translated, it gives CASSSSTTPGQGLGYTF.

This chain connects TRBV6-4 to TRBJ2-5; D is perhaps TRBD2 (6 bases). Trimming cost V 0 bases and J 3 bases, with 8 bases left between them. The CDR3 is 14 residues long. Germline CDR1 MRHNA, CDR2 SNTAGT. This CDR3 is CASSDSGLEETQYF. The CDR3 region has the DNA TGTGCCAGCAGTGACTCGGGACTTGAAGAGACCCAGTACTTC.

The chain uses TRBV12-3 or TRBV12-4 and TRBJ1-1; 7 bases match TRBD1. With V trimmed by 2 bases and J by 8 bases, 2 bases remained unmatched. This CDR3 has 12 residues. CDR3 region: CASSLRGREAFF. For the CDR3, the DNA is TGTGCCAGCAGTTTAAGGGGGCGGGAAGCTTTCTTT.

The V and J genes are TRBV20-1 and TRBJ2-1; the D gene is possibly TRBD2 (5 bases). The CDR3 covers 14 residues. V was clipped by 3 bases and J by 9 bases, with 18 bases between them. Germline loops: CDR1 DFQATT, CDR2 SNEGSKA (reference sequence). In nucleotides, the CDR3 is TGCAGTGCTAGTATCAGCGGCCACGGAGGTGAGCAGTTCTTC. Translation: CSASISGHGGEQFF.

The chain joins TRBV19 to TRBJ1-5, with 7 bases that match TRBD1. Germline V lookup: CDR1 LNHDA, CDR2 SQIVND (reference sequence). Trimming removed 11 bases from V and 4 bases from J; junction bases left unmatched: 14. The CDR3 contains 15 residues. The CDR3 bases are TGTGCCTCTCAGTCGGGAGGGGGCCGGAATCAGCCCCAGCATTTT. This codes for CASQSGGGRNQPQHF.

The chain carries TRBV9 and TRBJ2-1; TRBD1 agrees at 8 bases. CDR3 size: 15 residues. The germline V gene has CDR1 SGDLS and CDR2 YYNGEE. Unmatched junction bases numbered 9, after V lost 2 bases and J lost 8 bases. CDR3: CASSVLGTGYYEQFF. Here the CDR3 DNA reads TGTGCCAGCAGCGTGCTCGGGACAGGTTACTATGAGCAGTTCTTC.

V gene TRBV28 combines with J gene TRBJ2-5; the D is unclear. CDR1 is MDHEN, CDR2 SYDVKM, per germline. The CDR3 is 17 residues long. V lost 3 bases, J lost 0 bases, and 17 bases lay in between. CDR3 residues: CASSFSRLRLNQETQYF. The DNA for the CDR3 is TGTGCCAGCAGTTTCTCCAGACTCCGCTTAAACCAAGAGACCCAGTACTTC.

This chain links TRBV6-5 with TRBJ1-1; no firm D call. Deletions cut 10 bases from V and 1 base from J, with 7 bases between. Germline CDR1 reads MNHEY; CDR2 reads SVGAGI. CDR3 length: 11 amino acids. The CDR3 sequence is CATLRNTEAFF. CDR3 DNA sequence: TGTGCCACTCTAAGGAACACTGAAGCTTTCTTT.

This clone came up once. The V and J genes are TRBV15 and TRBJ1-5; D gene ambiguous. The CDR3 has 14 residues. V was cut by 0 bases and J by 3 bases, with 6 bases left in between. The germline V gene has CDR1 LNHNV and CDR2 YYDKDF (reference sequence). The CDR3 here is CATSRDRPNQPQHF. CDR3 in DNA: TGTGCCACCAGCAGAGACAGGCCCAATCAGCCCCAGCATTTT.

The rearrangement joins TRBV5-4 to TRBJ2-1; 12 positions agree with TRBD2. V lost 4 bases to trimming and J lost 8 bases; unmatched junction nucleotides: 10. Germline CDR1 is SGHNT and CDR2 is YYREEE (reference sequence). CDR3 length equals 16 residues. The CDR3 coding sequence is TGTGCCAGCAGCGCGATGACTAGCGGGAGTGGGTATGAGCAGTTCTTC. It specifies CASSAMTSGSGYEQFF.

A remark on this clone: Other DNA sequences in the same sample also yield this CDR3. The chain has TRBV28 and TRBJ2-6; TRBD1 is a possible D gene (5 bases). The germline V gene encodes CDR1 MDHEN and CDR2 SYDVKM. V dropped 6 bases and J dropped 0 bases, with 9 bases sitting between them. CDR3 size: 15 residues. Written as DNA, the CDR3 is TGTGCCAGCAGCCCCGACAGCTCTGGGGCCAACGTCCTGACTTTC. Encoded protein: CASSPDSSGANVLTF.

J is TRBJ2-2 and V is TRBV5-4; TRBD2 matches at 14 bases. J lost 6 bases, V lost 0 bases, and 4 bases had no gene match. Per the germline V gene, CDR1 is SGHNT and CDR2 is YYREEE (reference sequence). This CDR3 region has 17 residues. CDR3 coding DNA: TGTGCCAGCAGCTTGGCCGGGGGACTAGCGGGAGCCGGGGAGCTGTTTTTT. It encodes CASSLAGGLAGAGELFF.

The V and J genes are TRBV29-1 and TRBJ1-1; no reliable D call. Germline V lookup: CDR1 SQVTM, CDR2 ANQGSEA. This CDR3 spans 14 amino acids. Deletions cut 3 bases from V and 0 bases from J, with 11 bases between. In nucleotides, the CDR3 is TGCAGCGTTGATGGGCAGGCGATGAACACTGAAGCTTTCTTT. Residues: CSVDGQAMNTEAFF.

The CDR3 DNA is TGTGCTAGTGGTCCAGGGGGCTACACTGAAGCTTTCTTT. This gives the protein CASGPGGYTEAFF. J is TRBJ1-1 and V is TRBV12-5, with 8 bases identical to TRBD1. This CDR3 contains 13 residues. V lost 5 bases to trimming and J lost 3 bases; unmatched junction nucleotides: 2. CDR1 is LGHNT, CDR2 FRNRAP, per germline.

The rearrangement joins TRBV28 to TRBJ2-5; 8 nucleotides line up with TRBD2. V lost 11 bases and J lost 4; bases outside the gene matches: 3. CDR3 length: 11 residues. The germline V gene encodes CDR1 MDHEN and CDR2 SYDVKM. In nucleotides, the CDR3 is TGTGCCTCCCGGGAGGGAGAGACCCAGTACTTC. It codes for CASREGETQYF. Full variable domain (missing parts from reference TRBV28 and TRBJ2-5): DVKVTQSSRYLVKRTGEKVFLECVQDMDHENMFWYRQDPGLGLRLIYFSYDVKMKEKGDIPEGYSVSREKKERFSLILESASTNQTSMYLCASREGETQYFGPGTRLLVL.